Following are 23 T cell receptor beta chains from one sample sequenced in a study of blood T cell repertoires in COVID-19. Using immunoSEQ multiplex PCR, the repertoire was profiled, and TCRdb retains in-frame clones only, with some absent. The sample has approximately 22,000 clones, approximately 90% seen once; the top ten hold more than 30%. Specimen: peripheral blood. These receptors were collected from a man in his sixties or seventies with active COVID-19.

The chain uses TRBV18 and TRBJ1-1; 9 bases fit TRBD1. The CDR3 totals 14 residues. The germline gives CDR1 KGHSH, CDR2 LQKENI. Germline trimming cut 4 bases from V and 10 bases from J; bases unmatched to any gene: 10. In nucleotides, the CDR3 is TGTGCCAGCTCACAAACACAGGGGGCGCATGGAGCTTTCTTT. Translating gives CASSQTQGAHGAFF.

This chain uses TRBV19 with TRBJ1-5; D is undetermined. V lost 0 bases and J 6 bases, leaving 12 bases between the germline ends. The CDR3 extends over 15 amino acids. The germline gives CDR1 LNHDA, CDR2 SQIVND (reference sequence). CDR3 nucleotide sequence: TGTGCCAGTAGTATAGAGCACGGGGTCGGTCAGCCCCAGCATTTT. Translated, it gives CASSIEHGVGQPQHF.

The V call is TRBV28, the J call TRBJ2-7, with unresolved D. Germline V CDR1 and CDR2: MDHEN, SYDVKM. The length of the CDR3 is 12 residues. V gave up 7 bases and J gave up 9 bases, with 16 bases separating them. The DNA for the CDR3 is TGTGCCAGCAATTCGGTAGGCGGTACGCAGTACTTC. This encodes CASNSVGGTQYF.

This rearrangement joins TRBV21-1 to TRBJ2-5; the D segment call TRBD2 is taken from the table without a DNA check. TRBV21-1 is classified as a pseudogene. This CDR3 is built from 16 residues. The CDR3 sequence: CASSKEEREGQETQYF. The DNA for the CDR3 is TGTGCCAGCAGCAAAGAGGAGCGGGAGGGCCAAGAGACCCAGTACTTC.

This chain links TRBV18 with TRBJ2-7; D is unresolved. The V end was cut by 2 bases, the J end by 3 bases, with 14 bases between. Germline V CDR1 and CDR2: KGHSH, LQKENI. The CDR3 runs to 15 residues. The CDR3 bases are TGTGCCAGCTCACCAAGTGGCGGCCTCCTCTACGAGCAGTACTTC. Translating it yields CASSPSGGLLYEQYF. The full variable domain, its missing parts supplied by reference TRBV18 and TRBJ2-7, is NAGVMQNPRHLVRRRGQEARLRCSPMKGHSHVYWYRQLPEEGLKFMVYLQKENIIDESGMPKERFSAEFPKEGPSILRIQQVVRGDSAAYFCASSPSGGLLYEQYFGPGTRLTVT.

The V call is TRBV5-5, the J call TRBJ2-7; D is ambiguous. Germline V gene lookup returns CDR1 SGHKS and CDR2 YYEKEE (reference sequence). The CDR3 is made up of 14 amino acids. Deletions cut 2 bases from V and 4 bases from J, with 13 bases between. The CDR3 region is CASSFSSGSYEQYF. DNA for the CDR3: TGTGCCAGCAGCTTTTCCAGTGGCAGTTACGAGCAGTACTTC. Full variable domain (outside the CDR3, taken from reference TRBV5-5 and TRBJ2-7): DAGVTQSPTHLIKTRGQQVTLRCSPISGHKSVSWYQQVLGQGPQFIFQYYEKEERGRGNFPDRFSARQFPNYSSELNVNALLLGDSALYLCASSFSSGSYEQYFGPGTRLTVT.

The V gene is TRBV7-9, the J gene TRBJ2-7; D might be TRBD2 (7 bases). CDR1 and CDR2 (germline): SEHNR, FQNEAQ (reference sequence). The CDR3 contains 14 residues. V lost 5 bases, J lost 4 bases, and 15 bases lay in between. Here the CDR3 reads CASSQGGGTYEQYF. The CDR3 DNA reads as TGTGCCAGCAGCCAGGGAGGGGGGACTTACGAGCAGTACTTC.

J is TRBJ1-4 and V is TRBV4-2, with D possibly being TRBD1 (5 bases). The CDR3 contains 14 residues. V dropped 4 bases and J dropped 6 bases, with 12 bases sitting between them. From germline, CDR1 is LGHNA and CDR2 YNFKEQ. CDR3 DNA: TGTGCCAGCAGCCGCCGGGGGTCGGATGAAAAACTGTTTTTT. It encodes CASSRRGSDEKLFF.

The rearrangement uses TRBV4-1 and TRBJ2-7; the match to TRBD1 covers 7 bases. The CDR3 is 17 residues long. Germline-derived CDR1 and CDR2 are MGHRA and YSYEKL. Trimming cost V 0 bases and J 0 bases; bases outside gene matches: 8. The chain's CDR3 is CASSQEPRWDSSYEQYF. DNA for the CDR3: TGCGCCAGCAGCCAAGAGCCCCGATGGGACAGCTCCTACGAGCAGTACTTC.

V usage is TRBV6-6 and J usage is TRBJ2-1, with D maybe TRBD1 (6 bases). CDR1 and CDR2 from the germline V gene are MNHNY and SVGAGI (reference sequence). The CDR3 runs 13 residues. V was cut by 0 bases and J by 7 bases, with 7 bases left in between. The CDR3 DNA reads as TGTGCCAGCAGTTACTCAAGGGGGAATGAGCAGTTCTTC. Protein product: CASSYSRGNEQFF.

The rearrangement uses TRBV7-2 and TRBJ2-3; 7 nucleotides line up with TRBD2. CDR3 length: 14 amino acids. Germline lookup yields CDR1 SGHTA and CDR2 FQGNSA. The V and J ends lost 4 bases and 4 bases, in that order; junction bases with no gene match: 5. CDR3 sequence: CASSSRTRPDTQYF. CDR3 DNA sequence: TGTGCCAGCAGCTCGAGGACTAGACCAGATACGCAGTATTTT.

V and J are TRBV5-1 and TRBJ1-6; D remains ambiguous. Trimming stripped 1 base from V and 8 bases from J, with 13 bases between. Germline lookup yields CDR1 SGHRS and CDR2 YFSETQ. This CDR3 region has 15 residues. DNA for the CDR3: TGCGCCAGCAGCTTGAGGGCAGGACTTGATTCACCCCTCCACTTT. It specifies CASSLRAGLDSPLHF.

In DNA form, the CDR3 reads TGTGCCAGCTCACCGTATGGGACAGGGGCTCTCACAGATACGCAGTATTTT. This codes for CASSPYGTGALTDTQYF. The rearrangement uses TRBV18 and TRBJ2-3, with TRBD1 identical over 10 bases. Looked up from germline, CDR1 is KGHSH and CDR2 is LQKENI. The trim removed 3 bases at V and 2 bases at J, leaving 8 bases unmatched. The CDR3 length is 17 residues.

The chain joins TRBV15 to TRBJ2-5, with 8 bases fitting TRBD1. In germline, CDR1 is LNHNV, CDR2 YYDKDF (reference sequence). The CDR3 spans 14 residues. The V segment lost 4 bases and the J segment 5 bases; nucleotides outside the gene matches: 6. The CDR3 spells CATSKTGVLETQYF. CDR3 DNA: TGTGCCACCAGCAAGACAGGGGTCTTGGAGACCCAGTACTTC.

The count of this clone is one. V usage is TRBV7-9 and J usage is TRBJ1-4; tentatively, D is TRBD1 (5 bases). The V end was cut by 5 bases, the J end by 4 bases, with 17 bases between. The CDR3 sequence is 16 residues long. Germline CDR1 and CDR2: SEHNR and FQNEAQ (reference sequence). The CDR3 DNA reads TGTGCCAGCAGCCCCATGGGGGGACTTATTAATGAAAAACTGTTTTTT. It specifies CASSPMGGLINEKLFF.

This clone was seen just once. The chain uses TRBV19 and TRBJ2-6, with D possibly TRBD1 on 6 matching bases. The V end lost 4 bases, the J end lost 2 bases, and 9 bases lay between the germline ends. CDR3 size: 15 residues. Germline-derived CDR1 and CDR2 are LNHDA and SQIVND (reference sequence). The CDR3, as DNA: TGTGCCAGTAGTACCAGGGGAACTGGGGCCAACGTCCTGACTTTC. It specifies CASSTRGTGANVLTF.

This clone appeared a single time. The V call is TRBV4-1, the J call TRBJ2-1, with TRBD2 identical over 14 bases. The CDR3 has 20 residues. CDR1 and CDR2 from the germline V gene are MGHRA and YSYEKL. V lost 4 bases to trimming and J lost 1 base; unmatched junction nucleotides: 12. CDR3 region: CASSLPGGGTSGGSYNEQFF. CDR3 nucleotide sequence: TGCGCCAGCAGCCTCCCCGGAGGGGGGACTAGCGGGGGATCCTACAATGAGCAGTTCTTC.

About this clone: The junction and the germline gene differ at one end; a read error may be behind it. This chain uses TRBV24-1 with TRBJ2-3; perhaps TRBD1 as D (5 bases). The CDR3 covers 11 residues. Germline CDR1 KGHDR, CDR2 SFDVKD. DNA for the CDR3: TGTGCCACCAGGGACACACATACGCAGTATTTT. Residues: CATRDTHTQYF.

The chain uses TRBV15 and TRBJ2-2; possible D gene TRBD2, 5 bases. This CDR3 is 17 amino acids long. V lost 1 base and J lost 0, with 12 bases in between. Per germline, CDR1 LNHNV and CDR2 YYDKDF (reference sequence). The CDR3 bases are TGTGCCACCAGCAGAGGGGCGGGCCTCCCGAACACCGGGGAGCTGTTTTTT. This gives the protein CATSRGAGLPNTGELFF.

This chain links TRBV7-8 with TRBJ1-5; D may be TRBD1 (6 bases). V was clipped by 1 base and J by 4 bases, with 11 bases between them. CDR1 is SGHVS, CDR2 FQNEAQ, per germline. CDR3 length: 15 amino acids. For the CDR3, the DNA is TGTGCCAGCAGCTTAGGACATAGGGGGAATCAGCCCCAGCATTTT. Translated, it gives CASSLGHRGNQPQHF.

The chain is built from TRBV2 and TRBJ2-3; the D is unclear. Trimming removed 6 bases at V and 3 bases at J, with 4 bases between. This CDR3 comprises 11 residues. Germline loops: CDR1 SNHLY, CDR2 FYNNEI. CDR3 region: CASSNTDTQYF. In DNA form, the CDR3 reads TGTGCCAGCAGCAATACAGATACGCAGTATTTT.

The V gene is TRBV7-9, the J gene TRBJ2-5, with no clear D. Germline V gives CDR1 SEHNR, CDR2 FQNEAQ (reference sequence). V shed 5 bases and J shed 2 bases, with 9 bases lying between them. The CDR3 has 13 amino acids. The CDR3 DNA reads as TGTGCCAGCAGCCGCGGCGGACAAGAGACCCAGTACTTC. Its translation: CASSRGGQETQYF.

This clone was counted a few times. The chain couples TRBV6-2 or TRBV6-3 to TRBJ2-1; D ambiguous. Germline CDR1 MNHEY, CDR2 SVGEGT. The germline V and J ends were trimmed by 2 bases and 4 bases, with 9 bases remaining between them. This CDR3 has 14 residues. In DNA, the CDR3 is TGTGCCAGCAGTTACGACTCCGGATACAATGAGCAGTTCTTC. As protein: CASSYDSGYNEQFF.